This T cell receptor (beta chain) stems from a study of response to subunit inactivated influenza vaccine. In its sample, this clonotype was seen many times. Its antigen remains unknown. Study results and limitations: After each seasonal influenza vaccination, few new T cells are recruited, the authors suggested.

Each CDR3 protein gets one entry after TCRdb re-called the RT-PCR reads with MiXCR. The sample records around 200,000 distinct CDR3 sequences, approximately 9.2% being singletons. Germline V CDR1 and CDR2: MDHEN, SYDVKM. CDR3 length: 16 amino acids. V shed 6 bases and J 5 bases; nucleotides not matched to a gene: 10. The receptor was derived from a man in his fifties who received an inactivated influenza vaccine. The chain carries TRBV28 and TRBJ2-2, with 9 bases identical to TRBD2. The sample was non-naive T cells sorted from PBMCs, taken on the day of vaccination. The CDR3 sequence: CASSGFSGRGTGELFF. The CDR3 nucleotides are TGTGCCAGCAGCGGATTTAGCGGGAGAGGAACCGGGGAGCTGTTTTTT.